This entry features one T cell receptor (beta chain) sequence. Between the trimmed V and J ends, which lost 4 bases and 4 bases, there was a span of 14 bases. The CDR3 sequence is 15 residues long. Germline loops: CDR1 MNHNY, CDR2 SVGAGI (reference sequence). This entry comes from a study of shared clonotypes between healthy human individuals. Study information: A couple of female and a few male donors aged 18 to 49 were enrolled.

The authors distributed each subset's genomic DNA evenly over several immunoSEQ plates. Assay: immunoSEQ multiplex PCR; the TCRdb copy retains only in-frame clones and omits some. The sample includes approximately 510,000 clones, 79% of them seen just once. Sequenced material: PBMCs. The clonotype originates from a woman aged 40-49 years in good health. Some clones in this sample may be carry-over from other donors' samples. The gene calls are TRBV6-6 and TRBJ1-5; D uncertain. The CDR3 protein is CASSFSRATNQPQHF. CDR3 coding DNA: TGTGCCAGCAGTTTTTCGAGGGCCACAAATCAGCCCCAGCATTTT.